Described below is a single T cell receptor (beta chain) sequence and its context. The source of the sample is a study of CD8 T cells in Susac syndrome. RNA was extracted with the RNeasy kit, and a quantity of roughly 0.45 to 1 ug was reverse transcribed using random hexamers. TCRdb passed the immunoSEQ multiplex PCR reads through MiXCR, listing each CDR3 protein once. Of under 550,000 distinct CDR3 sequences in the sample, 85% to 90% were seen once. Sequencing of TCR beta, carried out with a high-throughput approach, was applied to CD8+ and CD4+ T cells from the blood. Trimming stripped 8 bases from V and 5 bases from J, with 9 bases between. This CDR3 spans 11 amino acids. Germline V gene sequence: CDR1 MNHEY, CDR2 SMNVEV (reference sequence).

The source of this sequence is a human donor with multiple sclerosis. Input material: CD8+ T cells from PBMCs. This chain links TRBV27 with TRBJ2-5; D possibly corresponds to TRBD1 (5 bases). CDR3 bases: TGTGCCAGCGGCTCAGGGGAGACCCAGTACTTC. Amino acids: CASGSGETQYF.